Listed below are T cell receptor beta chains from one sample, sequenced in a study of T cell responses to AZD1222 COVID-19 vaccine. Clones were read by immunoSEQ multiplex PCR, and TCRdb kept only the in-frame ones, dropping some. The sample shows roughly 100,000 clones, more than 75% of them seen only once. This material consisted of peripheral blood, taken on day 0 of AZD1222 vaccination. The receptors were gathered from an adult in good health. Each CDR3 is given with its conserved first and last residue. The D gene is left open where the match is weak. Some rows have no size entry. The others give once, few or many, or a class for an expanded clone.

size: -
V: TRBV19
D: -
J: TRBJ1-2
DNA: TGTGCCAGTACCCCGGGAGGGGCCGCCAACTATGGCTACACCTTC
CDR3: CASTPGGAANYGYTF

size: once
V: TRBV6-5
D: -
J: TRBJ1-2
DNA: TGTGCCAGCAGCCCCCGGCAGAAAGTTTATGGCTACACCTTC
CDR3: CASSPRQKVYGYTF

size: -
V: TRBV28
D: -
J: TRBJ1-4
DNA: TGTGCCAGCAGTTTATGGGGGCCAGGAAAACTGTTTTTT
CDR3: CASSLWGPGKLFF

size: -
V: TRBV2
D: -
J: TRBJ2-7
DNA: TGTGCCAGCAGTTCGACACCGGGACGGAACCTATACGAGCAGTACTTC
CDR3: CASSSTPGRNLYEQYF

size: -
V: TRBV19
D: -
J: TRBJ2-7
DNA: TGTGCCAGTAGTATCTTCGGGAATTACTACGAGCAGTACTTC
CDR3: CASSIFGNYYEQYF

size: -
V: TRBV7-2
D: -
J: TRBJ1-3
DNA: TGTGCCAGCAGCTTAGGCGGGGCCATAATTGGAAACACCATATATTTT
CDR3: CASSLGGAIIGNTIYF

size: -
V: TRBV28
D: TRBD1
J: TRBJ2-7
DNA: TGTGCCAGCAGGCCGACAGGGGGCCTCATCCGTGCTGGTTACGAGCAGTACTTC
CDR3: CASRPTGGLIRAGYEQYF

size: -
V: TRBV27
D: -
J: TRBJ1-5
DNA: TGTGCCAGCGGGAAAGCCTATAGCAATCAGCCCCAGCATTTT
CDR3: CASGKAYSNQPQHF

size: -
V: TRBV6-2/TRBV6-3
D: -
J: TRBJ2-5
DNA: TGTGCCAGCAGTCCCAGACCCCACGGGGGCCACCAAGAGACCCAGTACTTC
CDR3: CASSPRPHGGHQETQYF

size: -
V: TRBV5-8
D: -
J: TRBJ1-6
DNA: TGTGCCAGCAGCTTTAGCTGGAGCGGGGCGTATAATTCACCCCTCCACTTT
CDR3: CASSFSWSGAYNSPLHF

size: -
V: TRBV6-5
D: -
J: TRBJ1-1
DNA: TGTGCCAGCAGCGGAGGGGCTGAAGCTTTCTTT
CDR3: CASSGGAEAFF

size: once
V: TRBV5-8
D: -
J: TRBJ1-5
DNA: TGTGCCAGCAGCTTGGAGCACCAGCCCCAGCATTTT
CDR3: CASSLEHQPQHF

size: -
V: TRBV30
D: -
J: TRBJ1-2
DNA: TGTGCCTGGAGCCCGGGTGACTATGGCTACACCTTC
CDR3: CAWSPGDYGYTF

size: -
V: TRBV5-1
D: -
J: TRBJ2-1
DNA: TGCGCCACCAGTCCGGGTACCCCCTACAATGAGCAGTTCTTC
CDR3: CATSPGTPYNEQFF

size: -
V: TRBV6-2/TRBV6-3
D: -
J: TRBJ1-5
DNA: TGTGCCAGCAGTTACTGGGGAAATCAGCCCCAGCATTTT
CDR3: CASSYWGNQPQHF

size: -
V: TRBV13
D: TRBD1
J: TRBJ1-3
DNA: TGTGCCAGCAGCTTCCGACAGGGGGCGCCTGGAAACACCATATATTTT
CDR3: CASSFRQGAPGNTIYF

size: -
V: TRBV4-3
D: -
J: TRBJ1-2
DNA: TGCGCCAGCAGCCAAGATGAGGTAGGGGGCTATGGCTACACCTTC
CDR3: CASSQDEVGGYGYTF

size: -
V: TRBV4-1
D: TRBD1
J: TRBJ2-7
DNA: TGCGCCAGCAGCCAAGATACCCTGGACAGGGGGTACGAGCAGTACTTC
CDR3: CASSQDTLDRGYEQYF

size: -
V: TRBV4-2
D: TRBD1
J: TRBJ2-7
DNA: TGTGCCAGCAGCCAACGCAGGACAGGGGGTCCCTACGAGCAGTACTTC
CDR3: CASSQRRTGGPYEQYF

size: -
V: TRBV4-2
D: -
J: TRBJ2-7
DNA: TGTGCCAGCAGCCGTGGAAGCTACGACTACGAGCAGTACTTC
CDR3: CASSRGSYDYEQYF

size: -
V: TRBV9
D: -
J: TRBJ1-2
DNA: TGTGCCAGCGCGGGGAGGGATAGGTATGGCTACACCTTC
CDR3: CASAGRDRYGYTF

size: few
V: TRBV6-5
D: TRBD2
J: TRBJ2-1
DNA: TGTGCCAGCAGCCCCCTGGGGGGGGATGAGCAGTTCTTC
CDR3: CASSPLGGDEQFF

size: -
V: TRBV5-1
D: -
J: TRBJ1-1
DNA: TGCGCCAGCAGCTTACCGGGAAGCAGCACTGAAGCTTTCTTT
CDR3: CASSLPGSSTEAFF

size: -
V: TRBV19
D: -
J: TRBJ2-1
DNA: TGTGCCAGTAGTATAGATCAAGGTGAGCAGTTCTTC
CDR3: CASSIDQGEQFF

size: -
V: TRBV2
D: TRBD1
J: TRBJ1-1
DNA: TGTGCCAGCAGTGTGAGCGGGACAGGGAACACTGAAGCTTTCTTT
CDR3: CASSVSGTGNTEAFF

size: -
V: TRBV18
D: TRBD1
J: TRBJ1-6
DNA: TGTGCCAGCTCCCCCCAGGGGGATTCACCCCTCCACTTT
CDR3: CASSPQGDSPLHF

size: -
V: TRBV9
D: -
J: TRBJ1-6
DNA: TGTGCCAGCAGCGTAGAGACCCCGGGGCTCGGCTCTAATTCACCCCTCCACTTT
CDR3: CASSVETPGLGSNSPLHF

size: -
V: TRBV4-2
D: -
J: TRBJ1-4
DNA: TGTGCCAGCAGGGCACAGACTAATGAAAAACTGTTTTTT
CDR3: CASRAQTNEKLFF

size: -
V: TRBV7-9
D: TRBD1
J: TRBJ1-2
DNA: TGTGCCAGCAGCTTCCCGTCAGGACAGGGGACTGGCGGCTACACCTTC
CDR3: CASSFPSGQGTGGYTF

size: -
V: TRBV6-5
D: -
J: TRBJ1-1
DNA: TGTGCCAGCAGCTCAAGGGGAGTTTTCAACACTGAAGCTTTCTTT
CDR3: CASSSRGVFNTEAFF

size: -
V: TRBV7-7
D: TRBD1
J: TRBJ2-5
DNA: TGTGCCAGCAGCCCAGGACAGGGGCGGCAAGAGACCCAGTACTTC
CDR3: CASSPGQGRQETQYF

size: -
V: TRBV18
D: TRBD1
J: TRBJ1-2
DNA: TGTGCCAGCTCACCACCGAACAGGGGAGGGGGCTACACCTTC
CDR3: CASSPPNRGGGYTF

size: few
V: TRBV9
D: -
J: TRBJ2-6
DNA: TGTGCCAGCAGCGTAGCTTCCCACAGTGGGGCCAACGTCCTGACTTTC
CDR3: CASSVASHSGANVLTF